Below, 26 T cell receptor beta chains from the same sample are listed, as sequenced in a study of cytomegalovirus exposure and HLA in healthy donors. A multiplex PCR was run with 60 Vbeta primers and 13 Jbeta primers. Produced via immunoSEQ multiplex PCR; TCRdb's table is partial and in-frame only. Found here are more than 200,000 clones, around three quarters of them singletons; the top ten hold 15% to 17%. Sample: PBMCs. These receptors were taken from a man between 35 and 55 years old in good health and CMV-seronegative.

The rearrangement joins TRBV28 to TRBJ2-7; TRBD1 matches 9 bases. After removal of 6 bases from V and 4 bases from J, the junction contained 13 bases not matched to a gene. Germline V gives CDR1 MDHEN, CDR2 SYDVKM. This CDR3 spans 16 amino acids. The CDR3 bases are TGTGCCAGCAGACGTTCGGGACAGGGTGTTGGGTACGAGCAGTACTTC. Translation: CASRRSGQGVGYEQYF.

The rearrangement uses TRBV27 and TRBJ1-1; 8 bases match TRBD1. This CDR3 has 13 amino acids. The J segment lost 4 bases and the V segment lost 5 bases, leaving 3 bases of the junction unmatched. Germline V gives CDR1 MNHEY, CDR2 SMNVEV (reference sequence). CDR3 loop: CASSNRGGTEAFF. CDR3 DNA sequence: TGTGCCAGCAGTAACAGGGGGGGCACTGAAGCTTTCTTT.

The CDR3 spells CASSQVGLAGAASYNEQFF. The CDR3 DNA sequence: TGCGCCAGCAGCCAAGTGGGGCTAGCGGGGGCGGCGTCCTACAATGAGCAGTTCTTC. The chain recombines TRBV4-1 with TRBJ2-1; 10 positions agree with TRBD2. The CDR3 covers 19 residues. Germline CDR1 MGHRA, CDR2 YSYEKL. The J segment lost 1 base and the V segment lost 1 base, leaving 10 bases of the junction unmatched.

The chain carries TRBV10-1 and TRBJ2-7; 10 bases are shared with TRBD2. The trim removed 2 bases at V and 2 bases at J, leaving 6 bases unmatched. Germline CDR1 is WNHNN and CDR2 is SYGVQD (reference sequence). There are 16 residues in the CDR3. In nucleotides, the CDR3 is TGCGCCAGCAGTGAGGGCCTAGCGGGGGCCCCCTACGAGCAGTACTTC. The encoded protein is CASSEGLAGAPYEQYF.

The chain joins TRBV4-2 to TRBJ2-1, with 8 positions matching TRBD1. The junction had 7 bases not matched to a gene; V was cut back by 8 bases and J by 1 base. CDR3 length: 15 amino acids. From germline, CDR1 is LGHNA and CDR2 YNFKEQ. The DNA for the CDR3 is TGTGCCAGCCAGAGGGACAGGAGATCCTACAATGAGCAGTTCTTC. Its protein product is CASQRDRRSYNEQFF.

The J gene is TRBJ2-7, the V gene TRBV5-1; weak D call: TRBD1 (5 bases). CDR1 and CDR2 (germline): SGHRS, YFSETQ. This CDR3 is built from 15 residues. The V end was cut by 4 bases, the J end by 4 bases, with 18 bases between. DNA for the CDR3: TGCGCCAGCAGCACTGGACACGTCCCTGAGTACGAGCAGTACTTC. It specifies CASSTGHVPEYEQYF.

The CDR3 nucleotides read TGTGCCAGCAGCTTGGTTTGGGGAGCGGGGGGATCAGATACGCAGTATTTT. This translates into CASSLVWGAGGSDTQYF. The V call is TRBV5-4, the J call TRBJ2-3; 9 bases are a match to TRBD2. Losses at the gene ends were 0 bases for V and 4 bases for J; bases not matched to a gene: 9. The germline CDR1 and CDR2 sequences are SGHNT and YYREEE (reference sequence). The CDR3 totals 17 residues.

There are a few counts of this clone. The V and J genes are TRBV20-1 and TRBJ1-1, with D unclear. CDR1 is DFQATT and CDR2 is SNEGSKA in the germline V gene (reference sequence). This CDR3 has 10 residues. Trimming took 5 bases from V and 3 from J, leaving 4 bases between them. This CDR3 reads CSARDTEAFF. As DNA, the CDR3 is TGCAGTGCTCGGGACACTGAAGCTTTCTTT.

The count of this clone is one. The V call is TRBV7-9, the J call TRBJ1-1; D gene ambiguous. V was shortened by 1 base and J by 0 bases, with 6 bases between the two germline ends. Germline lookup yields CDR1 SEHNR and CDR2 FQNEAQ (reference sequence). The CDR3 covers 14 residues. In DNA form, the CDR3 reads TGTGCCAGCAGCTTAGGCGACATGAACACTGAAGCTTTCTTT. It translates to CASSLGDMNTEAFF.

The CDR3 DNA reads TGTGCCAGCAGCCCAGGTCTCACTGAAGCTTTCTTT. Protein product: CASSPGLTEAFF. The chain couples TRBV11-2 to TRBJ1-1; unclear D gene. Germline CDR1 reads SGHAT; CDR2 reads FQNNGV. V lost 5 bases and J lost 4, with 8 bases in between. This CDR3 comprises 12 residues.

V is TRBV7-9 and J is TRBJ1-4; TRBD1 matches at 9 bases. V gave up 5 bases and J gave up 5 bases; unmatched junction bases: 12. The CDR3 covers 17 residues. The germline gives CDR1 SEHNR, CDR2 FQNEAQ (reference sequence). CDR3 protein: CASSPSGTGLSNEKLFF. CDR3 DNA sequence: TGTGCCAGCAGCCCATCCGGGACAGGGCTATCGAATGAAAAACTGTTTTTT.

The chain recombines TRBV5-4 with TRBJ1-1; 7 nucleotides match TRBD1. With 0 bases clipped from V and 5 bases from J, the junction kept 7 bases outside the gene matches. The CDR3 runs to 15 residues. Looked up from germline, CDR1 is SGHNT and CDR2 is YYREEE (reference sequence). In nucleotides, the CDR3 is TGTGCCAGCAGCTTGGTCGGGCAGGGGGGTACTGAAGCTTTCTTT. Translated, it gives CASSLVGQGGTEAFF.

The chain has TRBV30 and TRBJ2-2; 9 nucleotides align to TRBD1. The CDR3 length is 15 residues. V trimming: 3 bases; J trimming: 7 bases; junction bases outside the gene matches: 9. Per the germline V gene, CDR1 is GTSNPN and CDR2 is SVGIG (reference sequence). The CDR3 here is CAWSAGTGLNGELFF. CDR3 DNA sequence: TGTGCCTGGAGCGCCGGGACAGGGTTAAACGGGGAGCTGTTTTTT.

The rearrangement links TRBV11-2 to TRBJ2-2; possibly TRBD2 for D (7 bases). Trimming took off 5 bases at V and 4 bases at J, with 17 bases between the two ends. The CDR3 is 16 amino acids. CDR1 is SGHAT and CDR2 is FQNNGV in the germline V gene. CDR3 DNA sequence: TGTGCCAGCAGCCCCCTAAGGGGGGGGCTCACCGGGGAGCTGTTTTTT. Amino acids: CASSPLRGGLTGELFF.

The sample holds a few counts of this clone. The chain has TRBV9 and TRBJ1-3; 8 nucleotides align to TRBD1. Per germline, CDR1 SGDLS and CDR2 YYNGEE. After removal of 3 bases from V and 0 bases from J, the junction contained 8 bases not matched to a gene. This CDR3 has 17 amino acids. The CDR3 here is CASSASLGQGSGNTIYF. The CDR3 nucleotides are TGTGCCAGCAGCGCCTCCCTCGGACAGGGCTCTGGAAACACCATATATTTT.

This clone was recorded only once. V and J are TRBV19 and TRBJ2-1, with a possible D match to TRBD1 (5 bases). Trimming shortened V by 0 bases and J by 4 bases, and 7 bases separated the two germline ends. The CDR3 covers 14 residues. The V gene's germline CDR1 is LNHDA and CDR2 SQIVND (reference sequence). This chain's CDR3 is CASSIDPGYNEQFF. DNA for the CDR3: TGTGCCAGTAGTATAGACCCAGGGTACAATGAGCAGTTCTTC.

The chain joins TRBV7-6 to TRBJ2-5, with 7 bases lining up with TRBD1. Per germline, CDR1 SGHVS and CDR2 FNYEAQ. Trimming at V came to 1 base and at J to 9 bases, leaving 8 bases not matched to a gene. CDR3 size: 14 residues. The CDR3 DNA reads as TGTGCCAGCAGCTTAGGGGAAAACAGGGGCCCCCAGTACTTC. Translating gives CASSLGENRGPQYF.

V gene TRBV5-1 combines with J gene TRBJ1-5; D not certain. Trimming shortened V by 2 bases and J by 0 bases, and 9 bases separated the two germline ends. Per germline, CDR1 SGHRS and CDR2 YFSETQ. The CDR3 sequence is 15 residues long. CDR3 loop: CASSLGGNSNQPQHF. The CDR3, as DNA: TGCGCCAGCAGCTTAGGCGGAAATAGCAATCAGCCCCAGCATTTT.

The chain carries TRBV5-1 and TRBJ1-2, with TRBD1 identical over 8 bases. Losses at the gene ends were 5 bases for V and 7 bases for J; bases not matched to a gene: 7. Germline CDR1 is SGHRS and CDR2 is YFSETQ. The CDR3 totals 13 residues. The DNA of the CDR3 is TGCGCCAGCAGATCGACAGGGGCAGTTGGCTACACCTTC. Encoded protein: CASRSTGAVGYTF. Looking up the rest from reference TRBV5-1 and TRBJ1-2 gives the full variable domain: KAGVTQTPRYLIKTRGQQVTLSCSPISGHRSVSWYQQTPGQGLQFLFEYFSETQRNKGNFPGRFSGRQFSNSRSEMNVSTLELGDSALYLCASRSTGAVGYTFGSGTRLTVV.

This chain joins TRBV19 and TRBJ1-4; 11 nucleotides match TRBD1. The CDR3 length is 15 residues. Germline V gene data show CDR1 as LNHDA and CDR2 as SQIVND (reference sequence). J gave up 10 bases and V 5 bases, and 9 bases lay outside the gene matches. CDR3 residues: CASSPPRTGGGKLFF. CDR3 DNA: TGTGCCAGTAGTCCCCCAAGGACAGGGGGCGGAAAACTGTTTTTT.

The rearrangement joins TRBV5-6 to TRBJ1-2; tentatively, D is TRBD1 (6 bases). Between the trimmed V and J ends, which lost 8 bases and 5 bases, there was a span of 13 bases. The CDR3 covers 12 residues. Germline CDR1 SGHDT, CDR2 YYEEEE. This CDR3 is CARDRGLYGYTF. The CDR3 nucleotides read TGTGCCAGGGACAGAGGATTGTATGGCTACACCTTC.

Regarding this clone: At one end the junction does not follow the germline gene, possibly because of a read error. CDR3 in DNA: TGTGCCAGCAGCCTAGCAGAGTCCGGGGCCCAGTACTTC. It encodes CASSLAESGAQYF. V gene TRBV7-8 combines with J gene TRBJ2-5, with D possibly TRBD2 on 5 matching bases. From germline, CDR1 is SGHVS and CDR2 FQNEAQ. The CDR3 runs to 13 residues.

This chain connects TRBV5-5 to TRBJ1-5; D might be TRBD1 (6 bases). The germline V and J ends were trimmed by 1 base and 6 bases, with 17 bases remaining between them. The CDR3 consists of 16 residues. Germline V gene data show CDR1 as SGHKS and CDR2 as YYEKEE (reference sequence). This chain's CDR3 is CASSLTWGGSGQPQHF. For the CDR3, the DNA is TGTGCCAGCAGCTTGACGTGGGGGGGCTCTGGTCAGCCCCAGCATTTT. Drawing the rest from reference TRBV5-5 and TRBJ1-5, the complete variable domain is DAGVTQSPTHLIKTRGQQVTLRCSPISGHKSVSWYQQVLGQGPQFIFQYYEKEERGRGNFPDRFSARQFPNYSSELNVNALLLGDSALYLCASSLTWGGSGQPQHFGDGTRLSIL.

CDR3 in DNA: TGTGCCAGCAGCGTAGGTGAACTAGCGGGAGTACAGACCCAGTACTTC. This sequence encodes CASSVGELAGVQTQYF. The chain joins TRBV9 to TRBJ2-5; 11 nucleotides match TRBD2. The ends lost 0 bases at V and 6 bases at J; junction bases unmatched: 7. The CDR3 sequence is 16 residues long. Germline-derived CDR1 and CDR2 are SGDLS and YYNGEE.

The chain couples TRBV7-9 to TRBJ2-3, with 7 bases aligning to TRBD2. This CDR3 has 16 residues. Per germline, CDR1 SEHNR and CDR2 FQNEAQ (reference sequence). V lost 1 base and J lost 1; bases outside the gene matches: 5. The CDR3 DNA reads as TGTGCCAGCAGCTTAGTAGGCGGGAGCGGCACAGATACGCAGTATTTT. Its translation: CASSLVGGSGTDTQYF.

The rearrangement uses TRBV27 and TRBJ2-7, with D possibly matching TRBD1 (5 bases). With 6 bases removed from V and 2 bases from J, the gap between germline ends came to 14 bases. This CDR3 is built from 14 residues. Germline V gene sequence: CDR1 MNHEY, CDR2 SMNVEV (reference sequence). The CDR3 protein is CASSRRQLPYEQYF. The CDR3 bases are TGTGCCAGCAGCCGCCGACAGCTACCCTACGAGCAGTACTTC.